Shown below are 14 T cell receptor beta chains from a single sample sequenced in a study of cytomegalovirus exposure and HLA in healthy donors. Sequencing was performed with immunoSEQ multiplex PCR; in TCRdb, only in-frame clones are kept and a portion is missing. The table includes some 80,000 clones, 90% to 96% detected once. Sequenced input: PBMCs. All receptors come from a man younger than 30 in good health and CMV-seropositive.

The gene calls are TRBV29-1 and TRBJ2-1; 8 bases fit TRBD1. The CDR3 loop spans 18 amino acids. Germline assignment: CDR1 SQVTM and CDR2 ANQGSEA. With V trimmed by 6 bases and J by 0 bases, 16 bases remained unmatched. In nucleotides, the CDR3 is TGCAGCGTGAGGGGTGGGACAGGCAATCGAGGCTCCTACAATGAGCAGTTCTTC. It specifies CSVRGGTGNRGSYNEQFF.

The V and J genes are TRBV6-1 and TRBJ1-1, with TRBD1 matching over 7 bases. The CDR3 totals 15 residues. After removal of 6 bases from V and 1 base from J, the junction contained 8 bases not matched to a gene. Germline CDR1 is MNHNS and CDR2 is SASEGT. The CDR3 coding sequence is TGTGCCAGCAGGCTGGGACAGCTTCAGAACACTGAAGCTTTCTTT. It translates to CASRLGQLQNTEAFF.

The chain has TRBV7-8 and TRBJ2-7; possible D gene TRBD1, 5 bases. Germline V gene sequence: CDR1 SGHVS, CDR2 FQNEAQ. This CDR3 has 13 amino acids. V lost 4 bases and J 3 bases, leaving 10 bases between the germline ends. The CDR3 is CASSSYDSYEQYF. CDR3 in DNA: TGTGCCAGCAGCTCATACGACAGCTACGAGCAGTACTTC.

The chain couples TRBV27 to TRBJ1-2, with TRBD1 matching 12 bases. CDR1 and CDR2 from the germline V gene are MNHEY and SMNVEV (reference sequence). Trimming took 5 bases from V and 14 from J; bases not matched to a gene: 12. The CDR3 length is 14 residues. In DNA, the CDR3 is TGTGCCAGCAGTCTCGCCGGGACAGGGGGCGCTTGGACCTTC. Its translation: CASSLAGTGGAWTF.

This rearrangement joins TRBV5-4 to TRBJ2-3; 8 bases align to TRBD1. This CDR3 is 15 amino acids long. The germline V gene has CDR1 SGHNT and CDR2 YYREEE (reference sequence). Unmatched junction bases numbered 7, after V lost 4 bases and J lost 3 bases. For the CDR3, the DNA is TGTGCCAGCAGCCCCACAGGGGGTCAAACAGATACGCAGTATTTT. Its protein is CASSPTGGQTDTQYF.

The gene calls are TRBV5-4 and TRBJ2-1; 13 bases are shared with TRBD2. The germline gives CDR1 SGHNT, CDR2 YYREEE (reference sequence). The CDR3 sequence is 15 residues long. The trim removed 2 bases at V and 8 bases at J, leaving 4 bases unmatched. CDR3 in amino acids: CASSLGLAGVDEQFF. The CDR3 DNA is TGTGCCAGCAGCTTAGGACTAGCGGGAGTAGATGAGCAGTTCTTC.

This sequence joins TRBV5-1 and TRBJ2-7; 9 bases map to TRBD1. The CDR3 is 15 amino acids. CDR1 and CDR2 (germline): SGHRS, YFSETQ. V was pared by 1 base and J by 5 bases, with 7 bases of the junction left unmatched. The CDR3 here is CASSLFEQGAHEQYF. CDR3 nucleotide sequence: TGCGCCAGCAGCTTGTTTGAACAGGGGGCCCACGAGCAGTACTTC.

The CDR3 bases are TGCGCCACTAACCCCTGGGACAGGGGGGGCACAGATACGCAGTATTTT. Residues: CATNPWDRGGTDTQYF. This chain uses TRBV10-2 with TRBJ2-3; 11 positions match TRBD1. With 10 bases clipped from V and 1 base from J, the junction kept 10 bases outside the gene matches. Germline V gene lookup returns CDR1 WSHSY and CDR2 SAAADI. CDR3 length equals 16 residues.

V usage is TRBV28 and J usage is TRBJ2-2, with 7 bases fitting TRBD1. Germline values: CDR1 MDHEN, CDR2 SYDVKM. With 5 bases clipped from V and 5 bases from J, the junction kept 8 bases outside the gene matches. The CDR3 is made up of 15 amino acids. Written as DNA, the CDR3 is TGTGCCAGCAGTATGGACAGGTCAAGTACCGGGGAGCTGTTTTTT. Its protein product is CASSMDRSSTGELFF.

The CDR3 region is CASRNRDEQFF. In DNA form, the CDR3 reads TGTGCCAGCAGAAACAGGGATGAGCAGTTCTTC. V is TRBV6-5 and J is TRBJ2-1, with TRBD1 as a possible D gene (6 bases). This CDR3 is built from 11 residues. Trimming took 6 bases from V and 8 from J, leaving 8 bases between them. Germline lookup yields CDR1 MNHEY and CDR2 SVGAGI.

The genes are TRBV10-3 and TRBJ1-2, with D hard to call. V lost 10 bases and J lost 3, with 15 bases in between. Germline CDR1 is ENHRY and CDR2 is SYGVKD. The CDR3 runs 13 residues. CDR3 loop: CATGDGVDYGYTF. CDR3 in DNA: TGTGCCACTGGAGATGGAGTAGACTATGGCTACACCTTC.

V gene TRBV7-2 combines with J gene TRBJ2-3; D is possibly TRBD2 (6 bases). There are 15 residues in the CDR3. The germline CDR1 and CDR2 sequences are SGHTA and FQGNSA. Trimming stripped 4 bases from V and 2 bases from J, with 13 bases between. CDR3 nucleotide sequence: TGTGCCAGCAGCTCCGGACTACCGAACACAGATACGCAGTATTTT. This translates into CASSSGLPNTDTQYF.

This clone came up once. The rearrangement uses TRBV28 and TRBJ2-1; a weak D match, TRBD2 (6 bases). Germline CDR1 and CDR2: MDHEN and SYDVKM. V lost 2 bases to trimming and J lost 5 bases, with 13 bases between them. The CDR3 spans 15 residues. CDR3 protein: CASSLTFSGNNEQFF. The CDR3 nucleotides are TGTGCCAGCAGTTTAACCTTTAGCGGAAACAATGAGCAGTTCTTC. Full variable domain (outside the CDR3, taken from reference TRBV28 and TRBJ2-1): DVKVTQSSRYLVKRTGEKVFLECVQDMDHENMFWYRQDPGLGLRLIYFSYDVKMKEKGDIPEGYSVSREKKERFSLILESASTNQTSMYLCASSLTFSGNNEQFFGPGTRLTVL.

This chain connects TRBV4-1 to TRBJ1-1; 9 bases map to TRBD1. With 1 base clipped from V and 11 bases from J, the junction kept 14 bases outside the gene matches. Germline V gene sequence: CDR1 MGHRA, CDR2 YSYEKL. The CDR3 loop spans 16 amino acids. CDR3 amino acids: CASSQGGNRGPIGAFF. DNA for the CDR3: TGCGCCAGCAGCCAAGGGGGGAACAGGGGGCCGATTGGGGCTTTCTTT.